Sequencing of this TCR beta chain was carried out in a study of cytomegalovirus exposure and HLA in healthy donors. This clone was detected only once. The PCR used 60 Vbeta and 13 Jbeta primers. Libraries were prepared by immunoSEQ multiplex PCR; TCRdb keeps only in-frame clonotypes and omits some of them. The top ten hold 5.5% to 6% of the sample, which has some 75,000 clones, 78% seen once. The source is a young man in good health and CMV-seropositive. The source material was PBMCs.

The CDR3 DNA reads TGCGCCAGCAGCTACGGACAGGGTGGAACCCAGTACTTC. Translating it yields CASSYGQGGTQYF. The chain links TRBV5-1 to TRBJ2-5; 8 nucleotides align to TRBD1. The CDR3 loop spans 13 amino acids. The ends lost 3 bases at V and 8 bases at J; junction bases unmatched: 6. Germline loops: CDR1 SGHRS, CDR2 YFSETQ.